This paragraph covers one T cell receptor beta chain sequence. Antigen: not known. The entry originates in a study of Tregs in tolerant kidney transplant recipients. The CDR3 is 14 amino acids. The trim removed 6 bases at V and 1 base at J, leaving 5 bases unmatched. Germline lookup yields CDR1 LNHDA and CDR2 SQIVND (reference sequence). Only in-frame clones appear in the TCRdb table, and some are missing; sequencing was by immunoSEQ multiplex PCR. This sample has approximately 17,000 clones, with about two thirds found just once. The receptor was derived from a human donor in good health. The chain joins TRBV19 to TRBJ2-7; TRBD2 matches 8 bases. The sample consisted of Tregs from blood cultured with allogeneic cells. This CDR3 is CASSPGLESYEQYF. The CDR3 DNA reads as TGTGCCAGTAGCCCGGGACTAGAATCCTACGAGCAGTACTTC.